This entry is about one T cell receptor beta chain. These data belong to a study of Ad26.COV2.S vaccination and SARS-CoV-2 variants. Specified treatment: some 19 received Ad26.COV2.S at low or high dose, single or two shots; 5 received placebo; per-sample allocation not given. Sample collection was performed on day 63 after the first vaccine or placebo injection. Assay used: immunoSEQ multiplex PCR; TCRdb lists only in-frame clones, some missing. The sample has 350,000 to 500,000 clones, about 91% seen once. Germline V gene data show CDR1 as LNHDA and CDR2 as SQIVND (reference sequence). The CDR3 spans 13 residues. The V end lost 2 bases, the J end lost 5 bases, and 6 bases lay between the germline ends.

The specimen comprised peripheral blood, sampled in a trial of Ad26.COV2.S vaccine versus placebo. This sequence was found in a person aged 18 to 59 who received the Ad26.COV2.S COVID-19 vaccine or a placebo. This chain links TRBV19 with TRBJ2-2; D unresolved. The CDR3 DNA follows: TGTGCCAGTAGTATAATCCATACCGGGGAGCTGTTTTTT. Amino acids: CASSIIHTGELFF. Based on the CDR3 plus reference TRBV19 and TRBJ2-2, the full variable domain is DGGITQSPKYLFRKEGQNVTLSCEQNLNHDAMYWYRQDPGQGLRLIYYSQIVNDFQKGDIAEGYSVSREKKESFPLTVTSAQKNPTAFYLCASSIIHTGELFFGEGSRLTVL.